One TCR beta chain is described in this entry. Its antigen is unknown. There are no base qualities to consult, and no much larger clone falls within one base. These data are taken from a study of T-cell reconstitution after alpha-beta-depleted transplantation in children (dated by TCRdb to 2016 to 2017). Looking at the study overall: The study quantitatively tracked T-cell immune reconstitution after TCRalphabeta/CD19-depleted allogeneic hematopoietic cell transplantation in children using TCR repertoire profiling.

The full study reports these points: In some patients, the high TCRbeta diversity seen at day 60 was put down to recipient T cells and intrathymic progenitors that had survived conditioning. Hyperexpanded clone frequencies declined over subsequent months; after one year, T-cell counts and TCRbeta diversity were mostly attributed to newly produced T cells. The apparently early alphabetaT-cell count recovery about two months after transplant was reportedly dependent on only several hundred rapidly expanded clones derived from non-depleted graft cells.

The protocol used for the library was PCR. Sequencing used an Illumina HiSeq 2500. Molecular barcoding was employed in the preparation of TCR libraries, with unique molecular identifiers being used to normalize TCRbeta repertoire quantification. The public reads were quality trimmed at Q25 with fastp and then assembled into clones with MiXCR by TCRdb, keeping productive beta chains. Each record represents a unique CDR3 protein, reported with the most common genes and DNA among its rows. The sample data list 250,000 to 350,000 distinct CDR3 sequences, and 23% of these were observed just once. Approximately 10% of the sample lies in the top ten. Via the germline V gene (reference sequence), CDR1 is MNHEY and CDR2 SMNVEV. V trim: 3 bases; J trim: 2 bases; unmatched bases: 9. Spanning cysteine to phenylalanine, the CDR3 consists of 18 amino acids. Only the CDR3 region is kept as DNA, spanning 54 bases read in frame from base 1.

According to the study, the label for this sample's treatment or condition signals: allogeneic hematopoietic cell transplantation with graft depleted of TCRalphabeta T cells and CD19 B cells. The children who served as transplant recipients had been given grafts of TCRalphabeta/CD19-depleted allogeneic hematopoietic cells. The source was PBMCs, mostly from graft donor cells, collected 180 days after TCRalphabeta/CD19-depleted stem cell transplant. The chain is made from TRBV27 and TRBJ2-1, with 11 central nucleotides matching TRBD2. The TCR originated in a male patient aged 10 to 17 who had a stem cell transplant for acute lymphoblastic leukemia, so the T cells may come from the graft donor. CDR3 loop: CASSLGLAASRPYNEQFF. Here is the DNA: TGTGCCAGCAGTTTGGGACTAGCGGCCAGTCGTCCCTACAATGAGCAGTTCTTC.